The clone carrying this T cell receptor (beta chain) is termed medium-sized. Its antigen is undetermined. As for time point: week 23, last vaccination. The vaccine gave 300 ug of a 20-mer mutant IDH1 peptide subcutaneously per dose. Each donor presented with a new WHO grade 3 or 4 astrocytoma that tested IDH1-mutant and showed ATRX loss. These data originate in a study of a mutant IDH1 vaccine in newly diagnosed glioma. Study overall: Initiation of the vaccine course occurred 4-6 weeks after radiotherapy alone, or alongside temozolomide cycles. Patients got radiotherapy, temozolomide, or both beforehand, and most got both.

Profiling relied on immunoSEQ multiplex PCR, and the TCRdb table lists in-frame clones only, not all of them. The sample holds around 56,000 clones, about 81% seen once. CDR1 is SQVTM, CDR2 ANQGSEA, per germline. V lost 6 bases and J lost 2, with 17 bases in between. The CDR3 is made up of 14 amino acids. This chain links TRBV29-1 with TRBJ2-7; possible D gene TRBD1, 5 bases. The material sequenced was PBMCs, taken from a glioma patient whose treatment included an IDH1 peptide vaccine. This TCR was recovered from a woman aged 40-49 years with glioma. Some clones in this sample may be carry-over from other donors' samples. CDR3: CSVRLQESPYEQYF. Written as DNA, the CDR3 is TGCAGCGTAAGATTACAGGAGTCTCCCTACGAGCAGTACTTC.